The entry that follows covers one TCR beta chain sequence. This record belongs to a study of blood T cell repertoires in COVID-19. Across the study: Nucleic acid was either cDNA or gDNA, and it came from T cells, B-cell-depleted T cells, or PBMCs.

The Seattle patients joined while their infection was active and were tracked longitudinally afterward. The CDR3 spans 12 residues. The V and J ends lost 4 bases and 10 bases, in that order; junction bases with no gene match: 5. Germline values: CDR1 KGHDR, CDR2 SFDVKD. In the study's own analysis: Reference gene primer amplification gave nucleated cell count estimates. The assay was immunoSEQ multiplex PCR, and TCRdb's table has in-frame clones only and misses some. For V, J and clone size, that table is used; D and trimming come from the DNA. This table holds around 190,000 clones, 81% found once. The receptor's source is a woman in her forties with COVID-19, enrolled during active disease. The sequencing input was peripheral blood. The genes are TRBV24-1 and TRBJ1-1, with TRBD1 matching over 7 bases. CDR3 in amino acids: CATSDLTGRAFF. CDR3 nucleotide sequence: TGTGCCACCAGTGACCTGACAGGGAGAGCTTTCTTT.